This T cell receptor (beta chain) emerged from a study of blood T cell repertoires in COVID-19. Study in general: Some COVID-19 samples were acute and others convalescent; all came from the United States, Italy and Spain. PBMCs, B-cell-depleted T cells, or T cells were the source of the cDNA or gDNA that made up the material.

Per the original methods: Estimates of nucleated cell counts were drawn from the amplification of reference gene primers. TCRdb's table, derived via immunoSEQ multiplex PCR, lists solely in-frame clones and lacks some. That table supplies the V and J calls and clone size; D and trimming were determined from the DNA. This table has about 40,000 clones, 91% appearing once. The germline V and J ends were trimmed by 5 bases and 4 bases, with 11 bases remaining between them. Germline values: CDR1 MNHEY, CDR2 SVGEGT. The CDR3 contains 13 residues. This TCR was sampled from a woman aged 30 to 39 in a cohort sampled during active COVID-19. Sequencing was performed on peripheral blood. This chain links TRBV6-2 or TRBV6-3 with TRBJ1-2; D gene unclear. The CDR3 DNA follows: TGTGCCAGCAGTCACATGGAGGTCTATGGCTACACCTTC. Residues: CASSHMEVYGYTF.